Each of the 5 T cell receptor beta chains below was sequenced from the same sample in a study of T-cell reconstitution after alpha-beta-depleted transplantation in children. The authors prepared the TCRbeta library with unique molecular identifiers. From the PCR reads, TCRdb called clonotypes with MiXCR, one entry per CDR3 protein. The profile shows around 600,000 distinct CDR3 sequences, under 12% of them singletons. The sample was PBMCs from the stem cell graft donor, taken from the stem cell graft. Source of these receptors: a human donor who donated a stem cell graft to a child with acute myeloid leukemia.

This chain connects TRBV6-2 or TRBV6-3 to TRBJ2-3; TRBD2 aligns across 11 bases. The CDR3 is made up of 14 amino acids. V shed 5 bases, J shed 6 bases, and the junction held 4 bases outside the gene matches. The germline CDR1 and CDR2 sequences are MNHEY and SVGEGT. CDR3 DNA: TGTGCCAGCAGTCCTCCTAGCGGGAGGGATACGCAGTATTTT. Its protein is CASSPPSGRDTQYF.

This clonotype has a count of ten or more. This chain links TRBV5-1 with TRBJ2-7, with D perhaps matching TRBD2 (6 bases). The CDR3 is 12 residues long. The V end lost 5 bases, the J end lost 7 bases, and 13 bases lay between the germline ends. CDR1 is SGHRS, CDR2 YFSETQ, per germline. The CDR3: CASRGPEGEQYF. In DNA, the CDR3 is TGCGCCAGCAGAGGACCGGAGGGAGAGCAGTACTTC.

This chain links TRBV28 with TRBJ1-6; 7 bases match TRBD1. CDR1 MDHEN and CDR2 SYDVKM come from the germline V gene. The CDR3 is made up of 13 amino acids. The ends lost 8 bases at V and 6 bases at J; junction bases unmatched: 4. In DNA form, the CDR3 reads TGTGCCAGCTTGGGACAGATTAATTCACCCCTCCACTTT. Residues: CASLGQINSPLHF.

The rearrangement links TRBV4-2 to TRBJ2-1, with D perhaps TRBD1 (5 bases). The CDR3 sequence is 18 residues long. V was shortened by 0 bases and J by 4 bases, with 19 bases between the two germline ends. Germline V gene data show CDR1 as LGHNA and CDR2 as YNFKEQ. CDR3 sequence reads: CASSQDDSEPPVYNEQFF. In DNA form, the CDR3 reads TGTGCCAGCAGCCAAGATGACAGTGAGCCGCCCGTTTACAATGAGCAGTTCTTC.

V usage is TRBV20-1 and J usage is TRBJ2-7; D may be TRBD1 (5 bases). Germline CDR1 DFQATT, CDR2 SNEGSKA (reference sequence). V lost 3 bases, J lost 4 bases, and 10 bases lay in between. The CDR3 length is 12 residues. The CDR3 sequence is CSASNRGYEQYF. The CDR3 DNA sequence: TGCAGTGCTAGTAATAGGGGTTACGAGCAGTACTTC.